Shown below are 8 T cell receptor beta chains from a single sample sequenced in a study of blood T cell repertoires in COVID-19. Clones were read by immunoSEQ multiplex PCR, and TCRdb kept only the in-frame ones, dropping some. The table records 60,000 to 85,000 clones, 80% of them present only once. Sequenced sample: peripheral blood. The receptors stem from a human donor in a cohort sampled during active COVID-19.

The chain employs TRBV3-1 (or the pseudogene TRBV3-2) and TRBJ1-2, with D possibly matching TRBD1 (5 bases). Germline V gene sequence: CDR1 LGHDT, CDR2 YNNKEL (reference sequence). The length of the CDR3 is 15 residues. V lost 0 bases to trimming and J lost 1 base, with 9 bases between them. CDR3 DNA: TGTGCCAGCAGCCAAGACGCAGGGATTAACTATGGCTACACCTTC. Its translation: CASSQDAGINYGYTF.

The chain has TRBV6-2 or TRBV6-3 and TRBJ1-5; possible D gene TRBD1, 6 bases. The V gene lost 5 bases and the J gene lost 6 bases, with 14 bases spanning the gap. This CDR3 spans 14 amino acids. Germline V gene lookup returns CDR1 MNHEY and CDR2 SVGEGT. CDR3 amino acids: CASSQQGWGQPQHF. The CDR3 region has the DNA TGTGCCAGCAGTCAACAGGGATGGGGTCAGCCCCAGCATTTT.

The rearrangement links TRBV19 to TRBJ2-7, with a possible D match to TRBD2 (6 bases). This CDR3 is 13 amino acids long. The germline gives CDR1 LNHDA, CDR2 SQIVND (reference sequence). V was clipped by 3 bases and J by 2 bases, with 8 bases between them. CDR3 loop: CASSIGRAYEQYF. CDR3 coding DNA: TGTGCCAGTAGTATCGGGAGAGCCTACGAGCAGTACTTC.

This chain uses TRBV10-1 with TRBJ2-7, with D unresolved. Trimming stripped 4 bases from V and 3 bases from J, with 10 bases between. There are 13 residues in the CDR3. Germline V gene lookup returns CDR1 WNHNN and CDR2 SYGVQD (reference sequence). The CDR3 DNA follows: TGCGCCAGCAGTGGGAGTCCAGTCTACGAGCAGTACGTC. This sequence encodes CASSGSPVYEQYV.

V and J are TRBV7-8 and TRBJ2-7; perhaps TRBD2 as D (6 bases). Germline values: CDR1 SGHVS, CDR2 FQNEAQ. Trimming cost V 1 base and J 6 bases, with 10 bases left between them. CDR3 length: 13 residues. The CDR3 DNA sequence: TGTGCCAGCAGCTTAGGGCCCGGGGGCGAGCAGTACTTC. Its protein product is CASSLGPGGEQYF.

CDR3 sequence: CASSFWSIAQETQYF. The DNA of the CDR3 is TGTGCCAGCAGCTTTTGGTCGATAGCCCAAGAGACCCAGTACTTC. The chain recombines TRBV7-2 with TRBJ2-5; D ambiguous. The CDR3 length is 15 residues. V dropped 3 bases and J dropped 1 base, with 12 bases sitting between them. CDR1 is SGHTA and CDR2 is FQGNSA in the germline V gene.

V gene TRBV12-5 combines with J gene TRBJ1-1; D gene ambiguous. The CDR3 is 11 amino acids. Trimming cost V 3 bases and J 7 bases, with 6 bases left between them. CDR1 is LGHNT, CDR2 FRNRAP, per germline. CDR3 region: CASGLYFEAFF. Written as DNA, the CDR3 is TGTGCTAGTGGTTTATACTTTGAAGCTTTCTTT.

This clone was detected only once. The chain employs TRBV5-1 and TRBJ2-7; D gene uncertain. This CDR3 is 16 amino acids long. The germline V and J ends were trimmed by 1 base and 2 bases, with 16 bases remaining between them. Germline assignment: CDR1 SGHRS and CDR2 YFSETQ. The CDR3 nucleotides are TGCGCCAGCAGCTTGATGCCAGTTAGCATTACCTACGAGCAGTACGTC. It encodes CASSLMPVSITYEQYV.